The 2 T cell receptor beta chains reported below all come from one sample, sequenced in a study of cytomegalovirus exposure and HLA in healthy donors. PCR used 60 Vbeta primers and 13 Jbeta primers. Here immunoSEQ multiplex PCR was the method, and the copy in TCRdb shows in-frame clones only, minus some. The sample holds about 200,000 clones, 79% seen once. What was sequenced was PBMCs. These receptors all come from a man in his forties or fifties in good health and CMV-seronegative.

The rearrangement links TRBV27 to TRBJ2-7; the match to TRBD2 covers 11 bases. Germline-derived CDR1 and CDR2 are MNHEY and SMNVEV (reference sequence). Trimming at V came to 1 base and at J to 3 bases, leaving 2 bases not matched to a gene. This CDR3 is 15 amino acids long. The DNA of the CDR3 is TGTGCCAGCAGTTTATTACTAGCGGGAGACTACGAGCAGTACTTC. Amino acid sequence: CASSLLLAGDYEQYF.

In its sample, this clone was seen a few times. The J gene is TRBJ2-1, the V gene TRBV5-1; D is unresolved. The V and J ends lost 0 bases and 4 bases respectively, with 8 bases between them. The CDR3 loop spans 14 amino acids. Per the germline V gene, CDR1 is SGHRS and CDR2 is YFSETQ. The CDR3 DNA is TGCGCCAGCAGCTTGGACCGGGTATACAATGAGCAGTTCTTC. This translates into CASSLDRVYNEQFF. The whole variable domain, filled in from reference TRBV5-1 and TRBJ2-1, reads KAGVTQTPRYLIKTRGQQVTLSCSPISGHRSVSWYQQTPGQGLQFLFEYFSETQRNKGNFPGRFSGRQFSNSRSEMNVSTLELGDSALYLCASSLDRVYNEQFFGPGTRLTVL.